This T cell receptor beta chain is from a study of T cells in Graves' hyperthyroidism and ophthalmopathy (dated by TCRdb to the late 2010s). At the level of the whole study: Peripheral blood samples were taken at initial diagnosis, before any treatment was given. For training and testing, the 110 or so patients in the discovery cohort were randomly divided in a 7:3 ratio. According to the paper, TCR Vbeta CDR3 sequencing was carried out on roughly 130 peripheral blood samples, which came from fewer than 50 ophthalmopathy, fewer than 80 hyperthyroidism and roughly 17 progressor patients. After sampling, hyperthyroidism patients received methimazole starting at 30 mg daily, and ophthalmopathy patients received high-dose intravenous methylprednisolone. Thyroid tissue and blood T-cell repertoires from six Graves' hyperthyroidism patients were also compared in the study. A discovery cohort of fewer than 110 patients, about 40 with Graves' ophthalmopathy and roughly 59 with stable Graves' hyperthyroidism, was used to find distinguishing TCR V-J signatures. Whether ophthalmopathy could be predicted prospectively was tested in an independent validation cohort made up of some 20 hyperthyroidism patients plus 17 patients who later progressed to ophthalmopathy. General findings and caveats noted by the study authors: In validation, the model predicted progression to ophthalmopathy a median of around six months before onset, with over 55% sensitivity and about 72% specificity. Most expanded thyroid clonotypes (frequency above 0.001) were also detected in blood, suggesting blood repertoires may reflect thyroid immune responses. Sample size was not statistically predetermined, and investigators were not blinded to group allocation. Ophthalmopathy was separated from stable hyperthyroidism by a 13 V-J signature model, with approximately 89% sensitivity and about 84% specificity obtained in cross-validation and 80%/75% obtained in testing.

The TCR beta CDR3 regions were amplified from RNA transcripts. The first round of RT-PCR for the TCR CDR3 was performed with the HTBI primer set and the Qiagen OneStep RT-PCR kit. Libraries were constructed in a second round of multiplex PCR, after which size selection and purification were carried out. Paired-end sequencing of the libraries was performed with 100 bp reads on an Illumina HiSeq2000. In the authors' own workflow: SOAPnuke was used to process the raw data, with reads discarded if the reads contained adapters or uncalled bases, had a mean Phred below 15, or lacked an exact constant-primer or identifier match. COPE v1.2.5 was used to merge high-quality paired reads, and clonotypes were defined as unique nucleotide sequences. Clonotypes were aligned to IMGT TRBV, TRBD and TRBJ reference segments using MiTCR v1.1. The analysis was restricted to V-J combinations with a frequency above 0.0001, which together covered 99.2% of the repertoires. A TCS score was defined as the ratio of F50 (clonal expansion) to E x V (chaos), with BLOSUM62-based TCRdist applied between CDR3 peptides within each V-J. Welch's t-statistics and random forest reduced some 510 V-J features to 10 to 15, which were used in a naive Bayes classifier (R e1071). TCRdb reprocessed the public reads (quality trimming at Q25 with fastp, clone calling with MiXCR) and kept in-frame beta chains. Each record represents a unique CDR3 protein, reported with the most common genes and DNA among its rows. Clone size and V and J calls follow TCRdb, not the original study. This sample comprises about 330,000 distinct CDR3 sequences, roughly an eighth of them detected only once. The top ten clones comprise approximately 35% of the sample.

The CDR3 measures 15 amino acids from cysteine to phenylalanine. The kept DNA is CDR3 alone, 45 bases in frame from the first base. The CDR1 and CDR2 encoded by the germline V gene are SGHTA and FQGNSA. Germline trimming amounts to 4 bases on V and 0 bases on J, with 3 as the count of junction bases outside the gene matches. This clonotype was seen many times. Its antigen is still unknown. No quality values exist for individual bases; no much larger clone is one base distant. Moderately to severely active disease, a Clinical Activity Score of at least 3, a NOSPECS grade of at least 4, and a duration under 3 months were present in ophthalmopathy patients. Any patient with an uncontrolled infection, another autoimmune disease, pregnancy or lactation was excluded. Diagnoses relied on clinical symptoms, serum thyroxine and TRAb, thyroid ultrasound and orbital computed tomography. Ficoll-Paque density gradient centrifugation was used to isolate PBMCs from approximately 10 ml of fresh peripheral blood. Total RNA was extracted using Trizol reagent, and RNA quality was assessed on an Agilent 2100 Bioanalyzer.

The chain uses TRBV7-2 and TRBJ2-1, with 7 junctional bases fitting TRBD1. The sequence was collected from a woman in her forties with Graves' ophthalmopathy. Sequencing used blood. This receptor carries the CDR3 CASSSDRSSYNEQFF. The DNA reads TGTGCCAGCAGCTCGGACAGGAGCTCCTACAATGAGCAGTTCTTC.